The clone carrying this TCR beta chain was seen ten or more times. Its target is not known. This specimen comes from a study of identical twins. V was shortened by 5 bases and J by 3 bases, with 6 bases between the two germline ends. Per the germline V gene, CDR1 is SGHRS and CDR2 is YFSETQ. The CDR3 is made up of 11 amino acids. Study-level results: Insertions were reduced in abundant cord blood beta clonotypes but not in memory repertoires. Its conclusions, products of cross-sectional statistical analysis, did not come from following the same donors.

Template switching added a universal primer site, and cDNA bore unique molecular identifiers. Via MiXCR, TCRdb re-called the 5' RACE reads, giving one row per CDR3 protein. In the table there are hundreds of thousands of distinct CDR3 sequences, 5.5% to 6.5% of which are singletons. No donor was unhealthy or non-Caucasian. The sample taken for sequencing was naive T cells sorted from blood. The genes are TRBV5-1 and TRBJ2-7; no reliable D call. The sequence derives from a man between 18 and 29 years old in good health. The CDR3 reads CASRRDYEQYF. The DNA for the CDR3 is TGCGCCAGCAGAAGGGACTACGAGCAGTACTTC.